This T cell receptor beta chain was obtained from a study of neoadjuvant anti-PD-1 for oral cavity cancer. As for the study in general: Before surgery, most patients got three to four biweekly 3 mg/kg nivolumab doses.

V shed 0 bases, J shed 4 bases, and the junction held 6 bases outside the gene matches. The CDR3 sequence is 16 residues long. Germline V gene lookup returns CDR1 MGHRA and CDR2 YSYEKL. The data were produced by immunoSEQ multiplex PCR, yet TCRdb's version contains in-frame clones alone and is incomplete. In the table there are over 10,000 clones, around 69% of which are singletons. This clonotype was obtained from a person between 40 and 79 years old with oral cavity squamous cell carcinoma. The chain is built from TRBV4-1 and TRBJ2-1; 7 bases fit TRBD2. This material consisted of PBMCs, taken before nivolumab (anti-PD-1) treatment. CDR3 sequence: CASSQDPAGTYNEQFF. The CDR3 DNA follows: TGCGCCAGCAGCCAAGACCCAGCGGGAACGTACAATGAGCAGTTCTTC.